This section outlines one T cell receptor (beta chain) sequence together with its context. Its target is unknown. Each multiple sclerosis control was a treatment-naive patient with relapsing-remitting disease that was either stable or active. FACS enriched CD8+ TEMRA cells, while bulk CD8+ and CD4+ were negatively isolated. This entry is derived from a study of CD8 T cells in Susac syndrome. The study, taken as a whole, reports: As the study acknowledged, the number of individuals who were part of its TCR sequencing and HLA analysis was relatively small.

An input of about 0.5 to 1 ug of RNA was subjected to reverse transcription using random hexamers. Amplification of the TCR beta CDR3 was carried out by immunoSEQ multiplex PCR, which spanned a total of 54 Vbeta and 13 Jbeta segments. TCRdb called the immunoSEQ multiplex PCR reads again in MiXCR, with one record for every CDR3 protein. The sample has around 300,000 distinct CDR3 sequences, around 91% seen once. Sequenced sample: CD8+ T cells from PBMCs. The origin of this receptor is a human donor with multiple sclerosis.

This chain's CDR3 is CASSSGTGVVTDEQYF. CDR3 nucleotide sequence: TGCGCCAGCAGCTCCGGGACAGGGGTTGTCACAGACGAGCAGTACTTC. The J gene is TRBJ2-7, the V gene TRBV5-1; 10 nucleotides line up with TRBD1. V was clipped by 3 bases and J by 5 bases; unmatched bases: 11. Germline-derived CDR1 and CDR2 are SGHRS and YFSETQ. The CDR3 consists of 16 residues.